Below, one TCR beta chain is given with its context. The antigen this receptor binds is unknown. One base away there is no much larger clone; base qualities are not given. The data were obtained in a study of cytomegalovirus exposure and HLA in healthy donors (dated by TCRdb to the late 2010s). In the study overall: An earlier analysis of several hundred of the donors reported more than 250 Gb of sequence data and more than 90 million unique TCR beta sequences from 150 million to 200 million T cells. The aim of the study was to test whether cataloging public T cell receptors could identify signatures of past pathogen exposure. To predict cytomegalovirus infection status, the study combined high-throughput TCR immunosequencing, statistical association of individual TCRs with disease status, and machine learning. An earlier analysis of roughly 600 of the donors used high-throughput TCR beta sequencing to judge whether each TCR beta V gene segment behaved as functional or pseudogenic. In a later analysis, previously published TCR beta repertoires from 666 donors were re-analyzed and high-resolution HLA genotyping was added so that TCR occurrence patterns could be studied. HLA typing covered class I and class II loci at four-digit resolution. In a later genetic analysis, genome-wide SNP genotypes for about 55% of the roughly 700 donors were used, and that subset was treated as a discovery cohort. Rather than using new phenotypic data, the later analysis identified candidate immune exposures from TCR beta sequences and from how often those sequences occurred across donors. Roughly five DR-DQ haplotypes were handled as single units for association and clustering because linkage in the cohort was strong. The T cell repertoires of some 670 subjects were profiled by immunosequencing and related to cytomegalovirus serostatus. Typing coverage varied by locus: about 620-640 donors for A, B, C, DRB1 and DQB1; about 520 for DQA1; more than 600 for DPA1; about 450 for DPB1. Across around 400 genotyped donors of the cohort, an average of roughly 200,000 unique TCR beta nucleotide sequences per donor were sequenced, and roughly 20% of those sequences were non-productive. Every repertoire in the discovery cohort had been generated on one and the same sequencing platform. Donor age, sex, ethnicity and CMV serostatus were compiled alongside the repertoire data. In addition to the first cohort of 666 subjects, a separate validation cohort of 120 different subjects was used. Among the approximately 400 genotyped donors, roughly 80% belonged to the genetic ancestry cluster associated with self-reported Caucasian donors. Roughly 320 gigabases of sequencing data and around 80 million unique TCR sequences made up an early release that covered 500 to 700 HLA-typed donors.

The library was made by the immunoSEQ multiplex PCR assay. For the multiplex PCR, a mixture combining 60 forward primers for TCR Vbeta segments and 13 reverse primers for TCR Jbeta segments was used. The CDR3 region of rearranged TCR beta genes was amplified from genomic DNA by a multiplex PCR assay. The Illumina HiSeq System was used to sequence the amplified TCR beta libraries as 87-base-pair reads. The authors processed their data as follows. Across the 670 or so repertoires, a later analysis counted 80 million or so unique TCR beta chains, about 10 million of which were shared by at least two donors. A nearest-neighbor algorithm error-corrected the raw reads and collapsed the reads into unique sequences, merging closely related sequences to remove PCR and sequencing errors. CDR3 sequences were aligned to IMGT reference sequences to assign V, D and J gene segments. Each retained sequence needed at least a six-nucleotide match to both a V gene segment and a J gene segment. Rearrangements were called productive when the CDR3 lacked stop codons and stayed in frame with V and J; all others were non-productive. CDR3 was defined according to IMGT convention as the region running from the second conserved V-encoded cysteine to the conserved J-encoded phenylalanine. In an earlier analysis of roughly 610 of the donors, sequences lacking an unambiguous match to a single V gene segment were excluded. An earlier analysis of 587 of the donors called V segments functional above 56.7% productive rearrangements and segregating when the between-donor standard deviation exceeded 5%. A statistical classification framework was built to diagnose cytomegalovirus status from the catalog of TCR beta chain sequences. A later analysis assigned V and J genes by comparing TCR nucleotide sequences with IMGT/GENE-DB human TR gene sequences. In a later analysis, CDR3 sequences and most-parsimonious VDJ recombination scenarios were assigned using the TCRdist pipeline. In a later analysis, each TCR beta chain was defined by its CDR3 amino acid sequence together with its V-gene family, and reads lacking a unique V-gene family were excluded. A later analysis removed 592 highly shared, low-generation-probability nucleotide sequences to deal with suspected cross-contamination and a sequencing artifact. In a later analysis, a clonal expansion index for each public chain was calculated from normalized within-repertoire ranks of inferred template counts. A later analysis computed generation probabilities with a VDJ recombination model fitted to out-of-frame rearrangements, and checked the results against IGoR. In a later analysis, TCR-TCR, TCR-HLA and TCR-CMV co-occurrence was scored with hypergeometric tests, and a repertoire-size bias correction was applied to TCR pairs. In a later analysis, false discovery rates were estimated by permuting HLA or CMV assignments 20 times. In a later analysis, co-occurring TCRs were grouped using DBSCAN, with TCRdist sequence similarity added in when clustering inside HLA-allele-positive subsets. Repertoires with fewer than 30,000 or more than 120,000 public chains were left out of co-occurrence clustering, as were five repertoires with anomalous nucleotide sharing. Sourced from immuneACCESS, this table was stored by TCRdb with only in-frame sequences that have V and J called. A share of the clones is absent; for the studies checked, an unresolved V gene accounts for under half, and the remainder has no known explanation. Clone size and V and J calls were adopted from that table, with D and trimming inferred from the DNA. This sample has under 200,000 clones in its table, and around 62% of those were observed once. The ten top clones hold 2.5% to 3% of the sample.

The cohort comprised several hundred healthy bone marrow donors. Cohort members were all nominally healthy when sampled, although unrecorded immune exposures were likely present. The donor tested CMV seronegative and was one of the 352 seronegative cohort members. A peripheral blood sample was provided by each donor, and peripheral blood mononuclear cells were used for TCR beta sequencing. Genomic DNA was extracted from the blood cell samples with the Qiagen DNeasy Blood Extraction Kit. V is shortened by 1 base, J by 2 bases, and the region joining them spans 12 bases. As encoded in the germline V gene, CDR1 is SGHTS while CDR2 is YDEGEE. Including the terminal cysteine and phenylalanine, the CDR3 comprises 15 residues. Of all the DNA, just the CDR3 is kept, 45 bases in frame from base 1. Overall study outcomes, separate from this receptor: An earlier analysis of some 590 of the donors showed that most TCR beta V segments appeared in productive rearrangements either about 87% or about 30% of the time, which broadly matched IMGT annotations. A further reported finding was that TCR beta sequences accurately predicted the HLA-A and HLA-B alleles for most subjects in the first cohort. A few of the identified cytomegalovirus-associated TCR beta chains were confirmed in vitro to be specific for cytomegalovirus antigens. A total of some 180 TCR beta chains were listed by the study as associated with cytomegalovirus. A cluster of highly shared sequence variants was judged likely to be a technical artifact of the sequencing pipeline. Most CMV-associated TCR beta chains appeared to be HLA-restricted in a later analysis, and the HLA associations seemed to be driven largely by CMV exposure. Some IMGT-functional V segments, including TRBV6-2 and TRBV6-3, could not be told apart with the 87-base-pair reads, so those segments were excluded. A later analysis reported that several top co-occurrence clusters appeared linked to parvovirus B19, influenza, CMV and Epstein-Barr virus. Compared with the 666-donor mean, donors in an Asian-associated ancestry cluster had fewer N-insertions in productive TCRs, according to a later genetic analysis. The authors suggested that the approach could potentially be generalized to other disease states and immunological phenotypes. Because counts were too low, seventeen rarely observed V segments, including chromosome 9 orphons, were excluded from the earlier analysis of some 590 of the donors. In a later analysis, TCR association rates were found to vary across HLA loci, with the most associated TCRs seen for DRB1 alleles and the fewest for HLA-C alleles. Roughly uniform sequencing depth across donors was assumed in presence/absence analyses, although this assumption may not hold. Specific HLA alleles were associated with 16,951 TCR beta sequences at a false discovery rate of 0.05 in a later analysis. In both the original and validation cohorts, the classifier was reported to diagnose cytomegalovirus status with high specificity and sensitivity. For the cohort, immune exposure information was limited to CMV serostatus. A later analysis found that HLA-associated TCR beta chains were more clonally expanded and had lower generation probabilities than equally common non-associated chains. Because some donors lacked HLA typing at each locus, the association tests relied only on the typed subset. V-gene and J-gene trimming of TCR beta chains was associated with a missense DCLRE1C variant in a later genetic analysis, and the association was replicated in an independent cohort. Only TCR beta chains were sequenced in this cohort, and the absence of alpha or paired-chain data limited detectable features. Correlated functional status among segregating V segments might be attributable to linkage disequilibrium, but an unknown experimental factor could not be ruled out. While some public TCRs were present in many individuals, most TCR sequences turned up only very rarely across donors. Strong co-occurrence of HLA alleles, especially DR and DQ, made assigning TCR associations to individual alleles difficult.

Sequencing input: PBMCs. The sequence derives from a man aged 40-55 years in good health and CMV-seronegative. The V and J genes are TRBV5-8 and TRBJ2-5, and TRBD1 may be the D gene, going by 6 matching bases. CDR3 loop: CASSLFGDKQETQYF. The DNA reads TGTGCCAGCAGCTTGTTTGGGGACAAGCAAGAGACCCAGTACTTC. The reference TRBV5-8 and TRBJ2-5 proteins fill in what lies around the CDR3, so the full variable domain reads EAGVTQSPTHLIKTRGQQATLRCSPISGHTSVYWYQQALGLGLQFLLWYDEGEERNRGNFPPRFSGRQFPNYSSELNVNALELEDSALYLCASSLFGDKQETQYFGPGTRLLVL.